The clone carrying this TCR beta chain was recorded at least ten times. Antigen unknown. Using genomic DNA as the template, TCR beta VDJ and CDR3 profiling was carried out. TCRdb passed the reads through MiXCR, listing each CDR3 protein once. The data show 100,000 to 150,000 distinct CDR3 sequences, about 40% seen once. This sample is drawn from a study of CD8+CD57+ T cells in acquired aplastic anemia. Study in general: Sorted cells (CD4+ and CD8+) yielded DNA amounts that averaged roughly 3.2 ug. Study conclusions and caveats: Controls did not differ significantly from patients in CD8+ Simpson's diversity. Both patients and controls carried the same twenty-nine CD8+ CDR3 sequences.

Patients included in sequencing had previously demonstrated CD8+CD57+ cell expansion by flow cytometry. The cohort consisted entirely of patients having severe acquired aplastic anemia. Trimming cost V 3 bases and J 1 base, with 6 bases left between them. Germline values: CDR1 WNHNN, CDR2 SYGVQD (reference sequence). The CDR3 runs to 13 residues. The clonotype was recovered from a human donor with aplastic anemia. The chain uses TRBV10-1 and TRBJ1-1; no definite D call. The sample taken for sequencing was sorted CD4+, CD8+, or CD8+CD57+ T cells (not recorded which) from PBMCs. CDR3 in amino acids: CASSDRRNTEAFF. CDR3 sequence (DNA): TGCGCCAGCAGTGACAGGAGGAACACTGAAGCTTTCTTT.